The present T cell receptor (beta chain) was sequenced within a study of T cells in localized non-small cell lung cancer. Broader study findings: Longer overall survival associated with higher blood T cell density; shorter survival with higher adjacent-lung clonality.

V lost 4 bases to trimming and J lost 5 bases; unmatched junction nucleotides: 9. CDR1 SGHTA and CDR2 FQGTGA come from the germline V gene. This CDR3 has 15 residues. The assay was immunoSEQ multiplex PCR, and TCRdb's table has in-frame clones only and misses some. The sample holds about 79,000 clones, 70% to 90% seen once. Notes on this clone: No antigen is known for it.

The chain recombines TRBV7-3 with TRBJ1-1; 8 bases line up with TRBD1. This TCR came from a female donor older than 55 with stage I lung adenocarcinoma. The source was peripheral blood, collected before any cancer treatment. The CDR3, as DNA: TGTGCCAGCAGCTCGAGTCAGGGGGCGATTACTGAAGCTTTCTTT. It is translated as CASSSSQGAITEAFF.